A single sample gave rise to the 18 T cell receptor beta chains below, sequenced in a study of blood T cell repertoires in COVID-19. TCRdb's copy holds only in-frame clones and misses some; the assay was immunoSEQ multiplex PCR. Of more than 250,000 clones listed, approximately 91% are singletons. Sequenced material: peripheral blood. These receptors were obtained from a human donor in a cohort sampled during active COVID-19.

The chain couples TRBV6-5 to TRBJ2-7; D may be TRBD2 (6 bases). CDR3 length: 14 amino acids. Germline V gives CDR1 MNHEY, CDR2 SVGAGI. Trimming left V 6 bases short and J 3 bases short, with 15 bases between. The CDR3 here is CASSSGGASYEQYF. CDR3 bases: TGTGCCAGCAGCAGCGGAGGGGCGAGCTACGAGCAGTACTTC.

The V and J genes are TRBV4-3 and TRBJ2-1, with a possible D match to TRBD1 (6 bases). The CDR3 loop spans 16 amino acids. Trimming removed 0 bases from V and 2 bases from J, with 11 bases in between. Germline V gives CDR1 LGHNA, CDR2 YSLEER. The chain's CDR3 is CASSQEEGEPYNEQFF. In DNA form, the CDR3 reads TGCGCCAGCAGCCAAGAAGAGGGGGAACCCTACAATGAGCAGTTCTTC.

The rearrangement uses TRBV6-5 and TRBJ1-2; D unclear. The germline V gene has CDR1 MNHEY and CDR2 SVGAGI. The ends were cut back, 7 bases at V and 4 bases at J, with 13 bases in the middle. The CDR3 totals 13 residues. DNA of the CDR3: TGTGCCAGCACGGGCGGACTCTTCTATGGCTACACCTTC. Its protein is CASTGGLFYGYTF.

This clone was found once. The rearrangement joins TRBV5-6 to TRBJ2-3, with TRBD2 matching over 7 bases. Germline V gene data show CDR1 as SGHDT and CDR2 as YYEEEE. Trimming took 4 bases from V and 1 from J; bases not matched to a gene: 6. The CDR3 has 15 residues. DNA for the CDR3: TGTGCCAGCAGCCCGAGCGGGGTAGGCACAGATACGCAGTATTTT. As protein: CASSPSGVGTDTQYF.

V and J are TRBV9 and TRBJ2-7; D possibly corresponds to TRBD1 (6 bases). The CDR3 runs to 14 residues. Germline V gene data show CDR1 as SGDLS and CDR2 as YYNGEE. Trimming shortened V by 4 bases and J by 1 base, and 12 bases separated the two germline ends. The CDR3 spells CASSPRQVSYEQYF. CDR3 coding DNA: TGTGCCAGCAGCCCCCGACAGGTGTCCTACGAGCAGTACTTC.

The V call is TRBV4-3, the J call TRBJ1-5; D not resolved. Germline V CDR1 and CDR2: LGHNA, YSLEER. V lost 3 bases to trimming and J lost 6 bases, with 18 bases between them. The CDR3 sequence is 16 residues long. The CDR3 sequence is CASSQDSIASGQPQHF. The CDR3 bases are TGCGCCAGCAGCCAGGACTCTATTGCGTCGGGTCAGCCCCAGCATTTT.

This clone has a single count. J is TRBJ2-7 and V is TRBV4-2, with 8 bases lining up with TRBD2. V dropped 4 bases and J dropped 3; count of bases not matched to a gene: 8. The CDR3 has 15 amino acids. Germline V CDR1 and CDR2: LGHNA, YNFKEQ. The CDR3 DNA follows: TGTGCCAGCAGCCGAGAGACTAGCGTTCACTACGAGCAGTACTTC. This translates into CASSRETSVHYEQYF.

The chain couples TRBV29-1 to TRBJ2-1; D might be TRBD2 (5 bases). The V and J ends lost 6 bases and 14 bases respectively, with 29 bases between them. CDR3 length equals 15 residues. The germline V gene has CDR1 SQVTM and CDR2 ANQGSEA. CDR3 nucleotides: TGCAGCGTCGGGTCAGGACTCCAAGGTAATGGTAAAGAGTTCTTC. This codes for CSVGSGLQGNGKEFF.

The chain combines TRBV6-5 with TRBJ1-5; TRBD1 agrees at 8 bases. J was trimmed by 4 bases and V by 6 bases; bases with no gene match: 8. Germline CDR1 reads MNHEY; CDR2 reads SVGAGI. CDR3 length equals 15 residues. The CDR3 loop reads CASSPGQGRNQPQHF. DNA of the CDR3: TGTGCCAGCAGCCCCGGACAGGGCCGAAATCAGCCCCAGCATTTT.

This rearrangement joins TRBV27 to TRBJ2-1; the match to TRBD2 covers 11 bases. Germline V gene lookup returns CDR1 MNHEY and CDR2 SMNVEV (reference sequence). Losses at the gene ends were 0 bases for V and 5 bases for J; bases not matched to a gene: 6. The CDR3 consists of 17 residues. The CDR3 loop is CASSLSAGLAENNEQFF. The CDR3 DNA is TGTGCCAGCAGTTTATCGGCGGGACTAGCGGAAAACAATGAGCAGTTCTTC.

V usage is TRBV27 and J usage is TRBJ1-5; D may be TRBD1 (6 bases). Trimming stripped 6 bases from V and 7 bases from J, with 22 bases between. Germline V lookup: CDR1 MNHEY, CDR2 SMNVEV (reference sequence). This CDR3 spans 16 amino acids. The CDR3 bases are TGTGCCAGCAGCACTTATACAGGGTTGGCTCCCCAGCCCCAGCATTTT. Translation: CASSTYTGLAPQPQHF.

The chain recombines TRBV18 with TRBJ2-7; 9 nucleotides agree with TRBD1. From germline, CDR1 is KGHSH and CDR2 LQKENI. There are 18 residues in the CDR3. V shed 3 bases, J shed 2 bases, and the junction held 14 bases outside the gene matches. CDR3 nucleotide sequence: TGTGCCAGCTCACCCCGGGACAGGGAGGCCCAGGCGACCTACGAGCAGTACTTC. Encoded protein: CASSPRDREAQATYEQYF.

V and J are TRBV28 and TRBJ2-7; 9 bases agree with TRBD1. The CDR3 is made up of 14 amino acids. The V gene's germline CDR1 is MDHEN and CDR2 SYDVKM. Trimming took 6 bases from V and 8 from J; bases not matched to a gene: 11. CDR3 amino acids: CASRETGTGSKQYF. In DNA form, the CDR3 reads TGTGCCAGCAGGGAGACCGGGACAGGGAGTAAGCAGTACTTC.

The chain joins TRBV28 to TRBJ2-6, with 7 bases fitting TRBD1. CDR1 is MDHEN, CDR2 SYDVKM, per germline. This CDR3 comprises 15 residues. J gave up 2 bases and V 4 bases, and 2 bases lay outside the gene matches. The CDR3 DNA is TGTGCCAGCAGTTCAACAGGGGCTGGGGCCAACGTCCTGACTTTC. It translates to CASSSTGAGANVLTF.

This chain links TRBV18 with TRBJ1-5; 10 nucleotides align to TRBD1. This CDR3 is built from 16 residues. Germline CDR1 and CDR2: KGHSH and LQKENI. The V segment lost 4 bases and the J segment 2 bases; nucleotides outside the gene matches: 5. Here the CDR3 reads CASSLPGTGGNQPQHF. CDR3 nucleotide sequence: TGTGCCAGCTCACTTCCCGGGACAGGGGGCAATCAGCCCCAGCATTTT. Filled out from reference TRBV18 and TRBJ1-5, the complete variable domain reads NAGVMQNPRHLVRRRGQEARLRCSPMKGHSHVYWYRQLPEEGLKFMVYLQKENIIDESGMPKERFSAEFPKEGPSILRIQQVVRGDSAAYFCASSLPGTGGNQPQHFGDGTRLSIL.

The CDR3 nucleotides are TGTGCCAGCAGCCGCGGCCCTAGCGGGATCACTAGCTCCTACAATGAGCAGTTCTTC. Protein sequence: CASSRGPSGITSSYNEQFF. The V and J genes are TRBV13 and TRBJ2-1; 9 nucleotides agree with TRBD2. The CDR3 extends over 19 amino acids. V dropped 5 bases and J dropped 0; count of bases not matched to a gene: 14. The V gene's germline CDR1 is PRHDT and CDR2 FYEKMQ (reference sequence).

This clone was picked up one time. This chain links TRBV5-6 with TRBJ1-5; TRBD1 aligns across 7 bases. The CDR3 spans 16 residues. Germline CDR1 reads SGHDT; CDR2 reads YYEEEE. The trim removed 4 bases at V and 3 bases at J, leaving 10 bases unmatched. This CDR3 is CASSGSTGRANQPQHF. As DNA, the CDR3 is TGTGCCAGCAGCGGATCGACAGGGAGAGCCAATCAGCCCCAGCATTTT.

V and J are TRBV10-2 and TRBJ1-1; possible D gene TRBD1, 6 bases. The V end was cut by 5 bases, the J end by 4 bases, with 14 bases between. The CDR3 extends over 14 amino acids. Per germline, CDR1 WSHSY and CDR2 SAAADI. CDR3 region: CASSYGGSGTEAFF. CDR3 nucleotides: TGCGCCAGCAGTTATGGGGGCTCGGGCACTGAAGCTTTCTTT.